This T cell receptor (beta chain) was retrieved from a study of T-cell reconstitution after alpha-beta-depleted transplantation in children (TCRdb year 2016). Notes on the research overall: T-cell immune reconstitution after TCRalphabeta/CD19-depleted allogeneic hematopoietic cell transplantation in children was quantitatively tracked in the study by means of TCR repertoire profiling.

The library was obtained by PCR. Sequencing was performed on an Illumina HiSeq 2500. TCR library preparation used molecular barcoding, with unique molecular identifiers applied to normalize quantification of the TCRbeta repertoire. TCRdb's own reprocessing of the public reads used fastp at Q25 and MiXCR and kept productive beta chains. Each record represents a unique CDR3 protein, reported with the most common genes and DNA among its rows. Within this sample are hundreds of thousands of distinct CDR3 sequences, with roughly 17% of them counted one time only. Under 1.2% of the sample is in the top ten clones. This clonotype has at least ten counts. What antigen it recognizes has not been identified. Qualities for individual bases were not recorded, and no much larger clone is one base off. V trim: 0 bases; J trim: 2 bases; unmatched bases: 3. Taken from the germline V gene (reference sequence), the CDR1 and CDR2 loops are DFQATT and SNEGSKA. Including the terminal cysteine and phenylalanine, the CDR3 comprises 14 residues. Only the CDR3 part of the read is kept: 42 bases, read in frame from the first base.

The receptor comes from a human donor who donated a stem cell graft to a child with acute myeloid leukemia. The sequences come from PBMCs from the stem cell graft donor, collected from the stem cell graft. The V and J segments used are TRBV20-1 and TRBJ2-7; 8 junctional bases match TRBD2. For the CDR3, the sequence is CSARDRGGTYEQYF. The base sequence is TGCAGTGCTAGAGATCGGGGGGGGACCTACGAGCAGTACTTC.